This TCR beta chain was profiled in a study of shared clonotypes between healthy human individuals. Notes on the study in general: Only a few donors were included, so the genetic and exposure-history diversity represented was limited. Relative to clonotypes present in all four donors, those not shared had lower generation probabilities.

Method: immunoSEQ multiplex PCR; TCRdb's copy keeps in-frame clones and lacks some. The sample includes some 2.4 million clones, under 95% of them seen just once. Regarding this clone: Its specificity is not known.

Nashville, Tennessee was home to all donors, who were Caucasian adults. The CDR3 has 14 amino acids. Germline loops: CDR1 LNHDA, CDR2 SQIVND (reference sequence). Trimming at V came to 8 bases and at J to 10 bases, leaving 12 bases not matched to a gene. This chain joins TRBV19 and TRBJ2-1; 9 positions agree with TRBD1. The sample taken for sequencing was naive CD4+ T cells from PBMCs. Sample subset: CD45RA+ positively selected. This clonotype was obtained from a man younger than 35 in good health. Some clones in this sample may be carry-over from other donors' samples. This CDR3 reads CASGDRALRVEQFF. The CDR3 DNA follows: TGTGCCAGTGGGGACAGGGCGTTAAGGGTGGAGCAGTTCTTC.